This T cell receptor beta chain is drawn from a study of beta chain features in type 1 diabetes. For the study at large: Healthy donors, compared against patients, showed similar age, gender and cell yields. Study-wide findings and caveats: Junctions at VDJ sites from type 1 diabetes patients had fewer insertions and more deletions. Among patients with Type 1 diabetes, TCRB CDR3s were moderately but significantly shorter in every one of the four CD4+ subsets. For TCRB rearrangement, an influence of HLA type remained unresolved here.

This clone was counted only a few times. Its antigen is not known. V lost 4 bases and J lost 8, with 22 bases in between. CDR1 and CDR2 from the germline V gene are SGHNT and YYREEE (reference sequence). The CDR3 is made up of 16 amino acids. Isolated RNA was reverse transcribed in full, so expressed TCRB transcripts were sequenced. Sequenced by immunoSEQ multiplex PCR; TCRdb stores in-frame clones only, minus some. Of roughly 150,000 clones listed, around 10% were seen once; the top ten hold roughly 2%. The chain couples TRBV5-4 to TRBJ2-1, with D tentatively TRBD2 (6 bases). Sequenced input: central memory CD4+ T cells from blood. The TCR comes from a man aged 18-30 years in good health. The CDR3 DNA reads TGTGCCAGCAGCCATGCGGGGTCGCGGAGGGGACATGAGCAGTTCTTC. Its protein is CASSHAGSRRGHEQFF.